This record looks at one T cell receptor beta chain sequence and its context. No antigen is known for it. TCRB transcripts that were expressed got sequenced, as all of the isolated RNA had been reverse transcribed. Assay: immunoSEQ multiplex PCR; the TCRdb copy retains only in-frame clones and omits some. This table holds 100,000 to 150,000 clones, approximately 15% found once. Looked up from germline, CDR1 is SNHLY and CDR2 is FYNNEI. V was shortened by 3 bases and J by 4 bases, with 6 bases between the two germline ends. The CDR3 runs 12 residues. This sample was taken from a study of beta chain features in type 1 diabetes. Study findings and constraints: Type 1 diabetes patients had moderately but significantly shorter TCRB CDR3s in all four CD4+ subsets.

The receptor comes from a man younger than 35 with type 1 diabetes. V is TRBV2 and J is TRBJ1-1; D gene uncertain. The sequenced sample was central memory CD4+ T cells from blood. DNA of the CDR3: TGTGCCAGCAGTGATTTGAGCACTGAAGCTTTCTTT. As protein: CASSDLSTEAFF. Filled out from reference TRBV2 and TRBJ1-1, the complete variable domain reads EPEVTQTPSHQVTQMGQEVILRCVPISNHLYFYWYRQILGQKVEFLVSFYNNEISEKSEIFDDQFSVERPDGSNFTLKIRSTKLEDSAMYFCASSDLSTEAFFGQGTRLTVV.